The entry below describes one TCR beta chain. The target antigen is unknown. The record originates from a study of monozygotic twins with inflammatory bowel disease. The CDR3 sequence is 13 residues long. Germline assignment: CDR1 SEHNR and CDR2 FQNEAQ (reference sequence). TCRdb re-called the 5' RACE reads; every CDR3 protein appears as one record, without DNA. The sample's table shows approximately 420,000 distinct CDR3 sequences. Study-wide results and limits: IBD patients exhibited fewer clonotypes shared with other individuals than healthy twins, particularly with disease activity.

The sequencing sample was made of blood. The origin of this receptor is a human donor with ulcerative colitis or Crohn's disease, or a healthy co-twin of an affected twin (not recorded which). The chain links TRBV7-9 to TRBJ2-3. The CDR3 loop is CASSQDVTDTQYF.